These T cell receptor beta chains were read from a single sample in a study of OX40 agonist ivuxolimab in advanced cancers. Method: immunoSEQ multiplex PCR; TCRdb's copy keeps in-frame clones and lacks some. Here the sample spans roughly 72,000 clones, roughly 89% being singletons. This sample comprised CD4+ or CD8+ T cells sorted from blood, obtained in a trial of the OX40 agonist ivuxolimab. The receptors originated from an adult with an advanced solid tumor such as melanoma, head and neck, liver or kidney cancer. Both conserved end residues are part of each CDR3. The listing skips clone size in some rows; elsewhere it reads once, few, many or a size class.

cdr3_aa v_call clone_size j_call
CASSLNLGQGYEQYF TRBV5-4 . TRBJ2-7
CASSVRDLAYYEQYF TRBV6-1 . TRBJ2-7
CASSIGSRMANYGYTF TRBV19 . TRBJ1-2
CASSFRRGGEQYF TRBV7-2 . TRBJ2-7
CASSFTGGTDTQYF TRBV5-6 . TRBJ2-3
CSVVRLAGGPEQFF TRBV29-1 . TRBJ2-1
CASSGGGLRVTYGYTF TRBV2 once TRBJ1-2
CASSSATKDYQETQYF TRBV5-4 . TRBJ2-5
CASSYRGREKLFF TRBV6-5 . TRBJ1-4
CASSLVADHSSYEQYF TRBV5-5 few TRBJ2-7
CASSLAGGDTEAFF TRBV11-2 once TRBJ1-1
CASSFENYGYTF TRBV5-4 . TRBJ1-2
CASGEGAPSNQPQHF TRBV12-5 . TRBJ1-5
CASSARQSYNEQFF TRBV9 . TRBJ2-1
CASSFLSGNYGYTF TRBV7-9 . TRBJ1-2
CASSAGQGVNTEAFF TRBV7-8 . TRBJ1-1
CASSLGQSPEQFF TRBV7-6 . TRBJ2-1
CASSRQAHKGYEQYF TRBV7-9 once TRBJ2-7
CASSPYPSGGAYEQYF TRBV9 . TRBJ2-7
CAISESARGYTQYF TRBV10-3 . TRBJ2-3
CASSTGLAGEQFF TRBV7-2 . TRBJ2-1
CSVRDADVTGELFF TRBV29-1 . TRBJ2-2
CASSRQDPRETQYF TRBV10-1 once TRBJ2-5
CASSGTGAEAFF TRBV19 . TRBJ1-1